This T cell receptor beta chain was recorded in a study of blood T cell repertoires in COVID-19. About the research overall: Researchers got acute and convalescent COVID-19 samples from the United States, Italy and Spain. The analysed material was cDNA or gDNA that came from T cells, B-cell-depleted T cells, or PBMCs.

Seattle's cohort entered during active infection and was followed longitudinally. Measured with immunoSEQ multiplex PCR; TCRdb has only the in-frame clones, and not every one. The sample includes about 170,000 clones, about 87% of them seen just once. This clonotype originated in a man between 60 and 70 years old with COVID-19, enrolled during active disease. Sequenced input: peripheral blood.

CDR3 bases: TGTGCCACCAGTGACCCCGGGGGGGGATCCACCGGGGAGCTGTTTTTT. Residues: CATSDPGGGSTGELFF. The chain combines TRBV24-1 with TRBJ2-2; TRBD2 aligns across 8 bases. Germline CDR1 and CDR2: KGHDR and SFDVKD. Trimming at V came to 4 bases and at J to 4 bases, leaving 7 bases not matched to a gene. CDR3 length: 16 amino acids.